This passage covers 11 T cell receptor beta chains from one sample sequenced in a study of blood T cell repertoires in COVID-19. The data were produced by immunoSEQ multiplex PCR, yet TCRdb's version contains in-frame clones alone and is incomplete. The sample carries approximately 330,000 clones, approximately 86% recorded once. Sequencing input: PBMCs or T cells enriched from blood (not recorded which). These receptors came from a middle-aged woman with acute COVID-19.

The chain employs TRBV19 and TRBJ2-5; 14 bases are a match to TRBD2. With V trimmed by 4 bases and J by 5 bases, 3 bases remained unmatched. This CDR3 is 15 amino acids long. Germline V gives CDR1 LNHDA, CDR2 SQIVND (reference sequence). The CDR3 loop reads CASSKGLAGVETQYF. As DNA, the CDR3 is TGTGCCAGTAGTAAGGGACTAGCGGGGGTGGAGACCCAGTACTTC.

V gene TRBV7-5 combines with J gene TRBJ1-3; TRBD1, the D gene given by the table, was not confirmed from the DNA. TRBV7-5 is deemed a pseudogene. CDR3 length equals 18 residues. CDR3 nucleotide sequence: TGTGCCAGAAGCTTAGTCAAATGGACAGGCTTCTCTGGAAACACCATATATTTT. This gives the protein CARSLVKWTGFSGNTIYF.

V gene TRBV6-5 combines with J gene TRBJ1-5, with D possibly TRBD1 on 5 matching bases. Trimming took 10 bases from V and 5 from J, leaving 21 bases between them. The CDR3 runs to 15 residues. Germline loops: CDR1 MNHEY, CDR2 SVGAGI. The chain's CDR3 is CAIRANSAGYQPQHF. CDR3 in DNA: TGTGCCATCAGAGCGAATTCGGCAGGGTATCAGCCCCAGCATTTT.

This chain connects TRBV19 to TRBJ2-1, with 10 bases fitting TRBD1. The J segment lost 7 bases and the V segment lost 5 bases, leaving 8 bases of the junction unmatched. The CDR3 spans 15 residues. CDR1 is LNHDA and CDR2 is SQIVND in the germline V gene (reference sequence). The CDR3 protein is CASSVTGTGANEQFF. CDR3 sequence (DNA): TGTGCCAGTAGTGTAACCGGGACAGGGGCAAATGAGCAGTTCTTC.

The chain recombines TRBV5-4 with TRBJ2-7; 7 positions match TRBD1. CDR1 is SGHNT, CDR2 YYREEE, per germline (reference sequence). This CDR3 is 14 amino acids long. V lost 3 bases to trimming and J lost 6 bases; unmatched junction nucleotides: 9. CDR3 region: CASSSDRVTVEQYF. The CDR3 DNA is TGTGCCAGCAGCTCAGACAGGGTGACCGTCGAGCAGTACTTC.

The chain employs TRBV19 and TRBJ1-2, with 7 positions matching TRBD1. Germline CDR1 LNHDA, CDR2 SQIVND (reference sequence). The CDR3 runs to 15 residues. V was pared by 1 base and J by 2 bases, with 4 bases of the junction left unmatched. CDR3 bases: TGTGCCAGTAGTATAGGAATGGGACAGAACTATGGCTACACCTTC. It is translated as CASSIGMGQNYGYTF.

This clone showed up just once. The CDR3 loop is CATSRQGPYGYTF. The CDR3 nucleotides are TGTGCCACCTCGAGACAGGGCCCCTATGGCTACACCTTC. This chain links TRBV5-8 with TRBJ1-2; TRBD1 matches at 7 bases. The CDR3 has 13 amino acids. Germline loops: CDR1 SGHTS, CDR2 YDEGEE. V dropped 9 bases and J dropped 4; count of bases not matched to a gene: 9. Drawing the rest from reference TRBV5-8 and TRBJ1-2, the complete variable domain is EAGVTQSPTHLIKTRGQQATLRCSPISGHTSVYWYQQALGLGLQFLLWYDEGEERNRGNFPPRFSGRQFPNYSSELNVNALELEDSALYLCATSRQGPYGYTFGSGTRLTVV.

This rearrangement joins TRBV12-3 or TRBV12-4 to TRBJ1-5, with a weak D call TRBD1 (5 bases). Trimming pared 10 bases from V and 1 base from J, leaving 11 bases between. The CDR3 contains 13 residues. CDR3 protein: CATRGDSNQPQHF. The DNA for the CDR3 is TGTGCCACCCGGGGGGACAGCAATCAGCCCCAGCATTTT.

The gene calls are TRBV19 and TRBJ2-2; D remains ambiguous. Trimming left V 4 bases short and J 0 bases short, with 9 bases between. Germline lookup yields CDR1 LNHDA and CDR2 SQIVND (reference sequence). The CDR3 has 15 amino acids. For the CDR3, the DNA is TGTGCCAGTAGTAGTACTATCGCGAACACCGGGGAGCTGTTTTTT. Encoded protein: CASSSTIANTGELFF.

The chain couples TRBV4-1 to TRBJ1-2; weak D call: TRBD1 (6 bases). Trimming pared 0 bases from V and 2 bases from J, leaving 16 bases between. Germline CDR1 is MGHRA and CDR2 is YSYEKL. This CDR3 is built from 17 residues. This CDR3 reads CASSQDSYRGYNYGYTF. For the CDR3, the DNA is TGCGCCAGCAGCCAAGATTCCTATAGGGGGTACAACTATGGCTACACCTTC.

Concerning this clone: Other nucleotide sequences in the sample specify the same CDR3. V gene TRBV6-5 combines with J gene TRBJ1-1; D is possibly TRBD1 (5 bases). The CDR3 is made up of 13 amino acids. With 2 bases removed from V and 3 bases from J, the gap between germline ends came to 7 bases. Germline loops: CDR1 MNHEY, CDR2 SVGAGI. DNA for the CDR3: TGTGCCAGCAGTTACCCAGGGTACACTGAAGCTTTCTTT. Translated, it gives CASSYPGYTEAFF.